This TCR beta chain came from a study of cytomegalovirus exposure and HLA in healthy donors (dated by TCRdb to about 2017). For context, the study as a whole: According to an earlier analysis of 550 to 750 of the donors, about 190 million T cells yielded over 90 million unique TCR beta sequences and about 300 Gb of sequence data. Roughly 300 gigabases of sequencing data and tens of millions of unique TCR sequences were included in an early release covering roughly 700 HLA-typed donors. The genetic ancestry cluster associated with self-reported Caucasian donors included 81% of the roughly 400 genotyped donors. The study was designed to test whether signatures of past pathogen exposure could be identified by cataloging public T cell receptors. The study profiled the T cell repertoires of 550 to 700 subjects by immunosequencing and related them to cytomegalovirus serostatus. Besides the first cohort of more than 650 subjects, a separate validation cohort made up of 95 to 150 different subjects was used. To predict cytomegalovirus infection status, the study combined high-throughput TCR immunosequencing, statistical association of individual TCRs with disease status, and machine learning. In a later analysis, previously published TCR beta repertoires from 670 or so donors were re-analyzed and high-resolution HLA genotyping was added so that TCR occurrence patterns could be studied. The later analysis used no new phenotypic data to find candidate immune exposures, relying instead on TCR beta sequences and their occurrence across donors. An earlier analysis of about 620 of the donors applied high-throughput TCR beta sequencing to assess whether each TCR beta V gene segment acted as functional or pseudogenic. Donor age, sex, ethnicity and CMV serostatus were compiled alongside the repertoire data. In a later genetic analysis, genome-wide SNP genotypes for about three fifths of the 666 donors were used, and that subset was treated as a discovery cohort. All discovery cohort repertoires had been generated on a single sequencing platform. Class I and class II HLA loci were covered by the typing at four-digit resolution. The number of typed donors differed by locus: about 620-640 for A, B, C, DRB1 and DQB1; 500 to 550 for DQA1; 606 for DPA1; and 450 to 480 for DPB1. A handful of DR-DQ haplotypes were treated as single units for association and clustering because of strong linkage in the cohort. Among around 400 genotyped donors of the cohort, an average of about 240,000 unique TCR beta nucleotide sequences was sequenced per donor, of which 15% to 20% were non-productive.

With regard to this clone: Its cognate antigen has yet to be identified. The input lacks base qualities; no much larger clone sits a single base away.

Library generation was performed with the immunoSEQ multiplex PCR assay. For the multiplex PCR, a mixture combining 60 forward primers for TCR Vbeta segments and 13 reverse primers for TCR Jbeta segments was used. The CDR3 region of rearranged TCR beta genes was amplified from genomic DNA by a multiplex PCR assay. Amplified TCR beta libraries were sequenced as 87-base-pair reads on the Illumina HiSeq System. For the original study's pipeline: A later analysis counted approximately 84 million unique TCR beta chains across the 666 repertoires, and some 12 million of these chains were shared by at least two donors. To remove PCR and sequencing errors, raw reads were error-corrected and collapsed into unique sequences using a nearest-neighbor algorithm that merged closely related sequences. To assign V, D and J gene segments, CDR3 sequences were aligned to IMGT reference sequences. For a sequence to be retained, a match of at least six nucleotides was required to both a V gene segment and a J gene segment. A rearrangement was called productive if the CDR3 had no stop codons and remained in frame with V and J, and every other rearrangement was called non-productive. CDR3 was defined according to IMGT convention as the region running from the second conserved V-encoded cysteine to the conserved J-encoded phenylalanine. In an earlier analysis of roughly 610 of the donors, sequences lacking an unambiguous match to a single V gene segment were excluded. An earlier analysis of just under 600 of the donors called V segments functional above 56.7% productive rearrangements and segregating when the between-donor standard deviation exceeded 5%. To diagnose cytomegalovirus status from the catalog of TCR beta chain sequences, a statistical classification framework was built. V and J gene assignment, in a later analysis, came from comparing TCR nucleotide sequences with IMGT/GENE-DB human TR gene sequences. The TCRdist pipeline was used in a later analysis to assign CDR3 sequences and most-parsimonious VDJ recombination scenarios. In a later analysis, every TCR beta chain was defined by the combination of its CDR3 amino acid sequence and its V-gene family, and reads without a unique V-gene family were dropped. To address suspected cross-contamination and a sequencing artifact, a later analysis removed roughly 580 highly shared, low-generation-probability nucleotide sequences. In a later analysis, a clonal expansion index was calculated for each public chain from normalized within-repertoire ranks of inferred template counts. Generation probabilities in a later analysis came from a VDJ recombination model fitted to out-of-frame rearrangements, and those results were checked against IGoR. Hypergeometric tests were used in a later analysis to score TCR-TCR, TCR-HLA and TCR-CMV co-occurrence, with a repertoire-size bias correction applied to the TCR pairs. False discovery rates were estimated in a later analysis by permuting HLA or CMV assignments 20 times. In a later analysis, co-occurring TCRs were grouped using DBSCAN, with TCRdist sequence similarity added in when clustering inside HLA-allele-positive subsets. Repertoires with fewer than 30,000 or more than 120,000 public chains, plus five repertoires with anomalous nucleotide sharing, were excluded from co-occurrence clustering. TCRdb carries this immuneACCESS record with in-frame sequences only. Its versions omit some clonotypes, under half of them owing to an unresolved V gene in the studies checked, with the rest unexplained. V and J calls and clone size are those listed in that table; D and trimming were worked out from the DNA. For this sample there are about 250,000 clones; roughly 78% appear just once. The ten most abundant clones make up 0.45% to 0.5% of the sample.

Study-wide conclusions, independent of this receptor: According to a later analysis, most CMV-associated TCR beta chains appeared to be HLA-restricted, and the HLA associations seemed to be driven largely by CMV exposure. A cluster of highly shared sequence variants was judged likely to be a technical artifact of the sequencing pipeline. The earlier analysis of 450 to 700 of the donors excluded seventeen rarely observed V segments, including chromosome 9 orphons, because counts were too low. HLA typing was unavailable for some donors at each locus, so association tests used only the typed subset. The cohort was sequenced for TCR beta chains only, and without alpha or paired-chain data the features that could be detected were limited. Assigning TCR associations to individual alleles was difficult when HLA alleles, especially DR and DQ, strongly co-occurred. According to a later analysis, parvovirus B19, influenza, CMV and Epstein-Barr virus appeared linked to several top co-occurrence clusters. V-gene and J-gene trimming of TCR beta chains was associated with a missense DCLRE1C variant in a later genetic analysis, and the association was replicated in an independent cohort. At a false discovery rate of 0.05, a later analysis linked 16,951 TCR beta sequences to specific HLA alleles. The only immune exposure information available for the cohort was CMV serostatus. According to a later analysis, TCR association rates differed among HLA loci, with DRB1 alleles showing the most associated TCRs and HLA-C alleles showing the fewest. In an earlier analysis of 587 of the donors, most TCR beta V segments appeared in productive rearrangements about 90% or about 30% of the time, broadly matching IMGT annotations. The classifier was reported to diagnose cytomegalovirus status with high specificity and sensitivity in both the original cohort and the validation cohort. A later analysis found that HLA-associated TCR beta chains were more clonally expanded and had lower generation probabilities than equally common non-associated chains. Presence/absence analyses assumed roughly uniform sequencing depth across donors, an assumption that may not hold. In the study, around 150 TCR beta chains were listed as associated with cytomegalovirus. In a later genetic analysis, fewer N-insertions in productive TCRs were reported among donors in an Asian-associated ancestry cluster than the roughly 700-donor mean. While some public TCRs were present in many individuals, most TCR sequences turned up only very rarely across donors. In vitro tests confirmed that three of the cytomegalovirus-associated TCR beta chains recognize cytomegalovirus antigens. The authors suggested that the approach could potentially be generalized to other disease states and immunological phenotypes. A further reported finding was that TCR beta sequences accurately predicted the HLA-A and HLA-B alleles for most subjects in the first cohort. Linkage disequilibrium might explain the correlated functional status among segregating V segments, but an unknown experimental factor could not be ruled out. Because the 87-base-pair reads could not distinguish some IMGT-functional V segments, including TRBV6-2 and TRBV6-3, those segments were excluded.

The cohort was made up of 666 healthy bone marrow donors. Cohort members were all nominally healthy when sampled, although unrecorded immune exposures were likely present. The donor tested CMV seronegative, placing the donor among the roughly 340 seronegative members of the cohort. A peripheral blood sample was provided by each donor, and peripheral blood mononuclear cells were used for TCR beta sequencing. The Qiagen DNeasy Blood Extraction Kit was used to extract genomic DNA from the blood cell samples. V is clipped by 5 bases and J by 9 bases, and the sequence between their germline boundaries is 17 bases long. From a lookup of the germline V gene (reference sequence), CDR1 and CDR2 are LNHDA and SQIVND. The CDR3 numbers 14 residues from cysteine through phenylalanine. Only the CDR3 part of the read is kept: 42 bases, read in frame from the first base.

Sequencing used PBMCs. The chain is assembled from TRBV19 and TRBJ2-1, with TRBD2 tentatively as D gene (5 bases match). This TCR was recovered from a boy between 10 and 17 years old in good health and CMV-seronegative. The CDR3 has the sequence CASSPRSGGSEQFF. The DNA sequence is TGTGCCAGTAGTCCCCGGAGCGGTGGCAGTGAGCAGTTCTTC.